This T cell receptor (beta chain) stems from a study of CD8 T cells in Susac syndrome. Turning to the study itself: Patients with Susac syndrome were therapy-naive, on corticosteroids, or on intravenous immunoglobulin alone at the time that blood was drawn.

When the RNA was reverse transcribed, random hexamers were used with an input of about 0.45 to 1 ug. Each CDR3 protein gets one entry after TCRdb re-called the immunoSEQ multiplex PCR reads with MiXCR. This sample has roughly 200,000 distinct CDR3 sequences, with 85% to 95% found just once. This sequence was found in a human donor with Susac syndrome. Sequencing was carried out using CD4+ T cells from PBMCs.

CDR3 amino acids: CSASRTENSPLHF. CDR3 coding DNA: TGCAGTGCTAGTAGGACAGAGAATTCACCCCTCCACTTT. The chain has TRBV20-1 and TRBJ1-6; possible D gene TRBD1, 6 bases. This CDR3 is built from 13 residues. V lost 3 bases, J lost 7 bases, and 10 bases lay in between. In germline, CDR1 is DFQATT, CDR2 SNEGSKA (reference sequence).